Listed below are T cell receptor beta chains from one sample, sequenced in a study of T cells in localized non-small cell lung cancer. Produced via immunoSEQ multiplex PCR; TCRdb's table is partial and in-frame only. The table shows some 2,200 clones, with approximately 36% occurring only once. The sequenced sample was lung tumor tissue, obtained before any cancer treatment. These receptors came from an older male donor with stage II squamous cell lung carcinoma. Each CDR3 is given with its conserved first and last residue. The order of the fields is D gene, clone size, V gene, J gene, CDR3 length, CDR3 protein. D genes are given only for firm matches. The size field is filled for only some rows; it gives once, few, many or a size class.

d_call: NA; clone_size: medium-sized; v_call: TRBV4-1; j_call: TRBJ1-1; cdr3_length: 15; cdr3_aa: CASSQGEGFNTEAFF
d_call: TRBD1; clone_size: few; v_call: TRBV6-8; j_call: TRBJ1-2; cdr3_length: 13; cdr3_aa: CAITGGLRYGYTF
d_call: TRBD1; clone_size: few; v_call: TRBV6-8; j_call: TRBJ1-3; cdr3_length: 14; cdr3_aa: CAIRPDRSGNTIYF
d_call: NA; clone_size: NA; v_call: TRBV30; j_call: TRBJ1-1; cdr3_length: 15; cdr3_aa: CAWRKGHLRVTEAFF
d_call: NA; clone_size: NA; v_call: TRBV28; j_call: TRBJ1-2; cdr3_length: 12; cdr3_aa: CASSLTQQGYTF
d_call: NA; clone_size: few; v_call: TRBV1; j_call: TRBJ1-3; cdr3_length: 14; cdr3_aa: CASSQDRPGNTIYF
d_call: NA; clone_size: NA; v_call: TRBV14; j_call: TRBJ2-1; cdr3_length: 16; cdr3_aa: CASSQDRGYSYNEQFF
d_call: NA; clone_size: NA; v_call: TRBV19; j_call: TRBJ1-1; cdr3_length: 12; cdr3_aa: CASRSGATEAFF
d_call: TRBD1; clone_size: NA; v_call: TRBV6-8; j_call: TRBJ2-2; cdr3_length: 15; cdr3_aa: CASKLDRGDTGELFF
d_call: TRBD1; clone_size: medium-sized; v_call: TRBV2; j_call: TRBJ2-7; cdr3_length: 14; cdr3_aa: CASSFRGTGNEQYF
d_call: NA; clone_size: medium-sized; v_call: TRBV6-8; j_call: TRBJ1-1; cdr3_length: 14; cdr3_aa: CASSGLDLRTEAFF
d_call: NA; clone_size: NA; v_call: TRBV10-2; j_call: TRBJ2-6; cdr3_length: 16; cdr3_aa: CASSLDRRSGANVLTF
d_call: NA; clone_size: medium-sized; v_call: TRBV9; j_call: TRBJ2-2; cdr3_length: 14; cdr3_aa: CASSSGTSTGELFF
d_call: TRBD2; clone_size: medium-sized; v_call: TRBV11-3; j_call: TRBJ2-1; cdr3_length: 15; cdr3_aa: CASSLLTSSYNEQFF
d_call: NA; clone_size: NA; v_call: TRBV29-1; j_call: TRBJ1-1; cdr3_length: 12; cdr3_aa: CSVGQDYTEAFF
d_call: TRBD2; clone_size: NA; v_call: TRBV2; j_call: TRBJ2-2; cdr3_length: 14; cdr3_aa: CASRGSGGTGELFF
d_call: NA; clone_size: NA; v_call: TRBV15; j_call: TRBJ2-1; cdr3_length: 14; cdr3_aa: CASGRGALGNKQFF
d_call: NA; clone_size: once; v_call: TRBV28; j_call: TRBJ1-2; cdr3_length: 13; cdr3_aa: CASSPVSDYGYTF
d_call: NA; clone_size: NA; v_call: TRBV11-3; j_call: TRBJ1-2; cdr3_length: 17; cdr3_aa: CASSSQSGTDANYGYTF